Below are 26 T cell receptor beta chains sequenced from a single sample in a study of blood T cell repertoires in COVID-19. The method was immunoSEQ multiplex PCR; TCRdb's version includes in-frame clones alone and lacks a portion of them. The sample yields over 140,000 clones, about three quarters seen once. The sequenced sample consisted of peripheral blood. The receptor source for this set is a woman in her forties or fifties with active or convalescent COVID-19.

Comments on this clone: The junction differs from germline at one of its ends, possibly a read error. The gene calls are TRBV3-1 (or the pseudogene TRBV3-2) and TRBJ2-3, with TRBD2 matching 8 bases. Germline V CDR1 and CDR2: LGHDT, YNNKEL (reference sequence). The CDR3 extends over 13 amino acids. DNA for the CDR3: TGTGCCAGCAGCCAGTCCTGGCTAGCGGGTCCCCTCTTT. Its translation is CASSQSWLAGPLF.

The chain couples TRBV5-1 to TRBJ2-3; TRBD2 matches 8 bases. The ends lost 7 bases at V and 2 bases at J; junction bases unmatched: 9. The CDR3 sequence is 15 residues long. Germline CDR1 and CDR2: SGHRS and YFSETQ. For the CDR3, the DNA is TGCGCCAGCTGCCATAGCGGGACCAACACAGATACGCAGTATTTT. It is translated as CASCHSGTNTDTQYF.

This sequence joins TRBV6-2 or TRBV6-3 and TRBJ2-1; 9 bases are a match to TRBD2. Per the germline V gene, CDR1 is MNHEY and CDR2 is SVGEGT. V lost 4 bases and J lost 6; bases outside the gene matches: 13. The CDR3 has 17 amino acids. This CDR3 is CASSSLSGSGGPNEQFF. CDR3 bases: TGTGCCAGCAGTTCCCTCTCGGGGAGCGGGGGGCCCAATGAGCAGTTCTTC.

The rearrangement uses TRBV18 and TRBJ2-1; 8 nucleotides align to TRBD2. CDR1 is KGHSH and CDR2 is LQKENI in the germline V gene. Trimming took 2 bases from V and 9 from J; bases not matched to a gene: 12. The CDR3 has 16 residues. The CDR3 nucleotides are TGTGCCAGCTCACCAGTTCTACGGGGGGGCCGCGGTGAGCAGTTCTTC. Translated: CASSPVLRGGRGEQFF.

The gene calls are TRBV30 and TRBJ2-3; 7 bases are a match to TRBD2. Trimming removed 4 bases from V and 1 base from J; junction bases left unmatched: 2. Germline loops: CDR1 GTSNPN, CDR2 SVGIG (reference sequence). This CDR3 has 13 amino acids. The CDR3 DNA is TGTGCCTGGATGGGGGGGGGCACAGATACGCAGTATTTT. The encoded protein is CAWMGGGTDTQYF.

J is TRBJ2-7 and V is TRBV19; 8 nucleotides agree with TRBD1. From germline, CDR1 is LNHDA and CDR2 SQIVND (reference sequence). V trimming: 3 bases; J trimming: 5 bases; junction bases outside the gene matches: 9. The CDR3 is made up of 15 amino acids. The CDR3 here is CASSILGQESDEQYF. The CDR3 DNA follows: TGTGCCAGTAGTATTCTGGGACAGGAGAGCGACGAGCAGTACTTC.

This clone was seen only once. The chain is built from TRBV6-5 and TRBJ2-3, with TRBD1 identical over 10 bases. The ends lost 4 bases at V and 4 bases at J; junction bases unmatched: 8. Germline lookup yields CDR1 MNHEY and CDR2 SVGAGI. There are 16 residues in the CDR3. CDR3 DNA: TGTGCCAGCAGTTCGACCGGGACAGGGGTGGCAGATACGCAGTATTTT. Translation gives CASSSTGTGVADTQYF.

The chain recombines TRBV28 with TRBJ1-2; TRBD1 agrees at 9 bases. The ends lost 6 bases at V and 4 bases at J; junction bases unmatched: 9. This CDR3 is built from 15 residues. The germline CDR1 and CDR2 sequences are MDHEN and SYDVKM. CDR3 sequence (DNA): TGTGCCAGCAGCCTCGTGGGACAGGGAAGCTATGGCTACACCTTC. Protein sequence: CASSLVGQGSYGYTF.

This sequence joins TRBV5-1 and TRBJ1-1; 9 nucleotides align to TRBD1. This CDR3 has 15 amino acids. V was pared by 0 bases and J by 1 base, with 1 base of the junction left unmatched. Per germline, CDR1 SGHRS and CDR2 YFSETQ. The CDR3 here is CASSLVGQGNTEAFF. As DNA, the CDR3 is TGCGCCAGCAGCTTGGTGGGACAGGGGAACACTGAAGCTTTCTTT.

This clone was counted ten times or more. The V call is TRBV5-1, the J call TRBJ1-5; D perhaps matches TRBD1 (5 bases). The V and J ends lost 0 bases and 1 base respectively, with 11 bases between them. CDR1 SGHRS and CDR2 YFSETQ come from the germline V gene. CDR3 size: 16 residues. The CDR3 coding sequence is TGCGCCAGCAGCTTGGATGGGGGAGGCAGCAATCAGCCCCAGCATTTT. It is translated as CASSLDGGGSNQPQHF.

The V gene is TRBV24-1, the J gene TRBJ1-2; D gene ambiguous. Germline lookup yields CDR1 KGHDR and CDR2 SFDVKD. The CDR3 extends over 12 amino acids. The V and J ends lost 4 bases and 4 bases respectively, with 6 bases between them. CDR3 bases: TGTGCCACCAGTGACGCAGGCTATGGCTACACCTTC. As protein: CATSDAGYGYTF.

The CDR3 loop is CATSLATVNSPLHF. The DNA for the CDR3 is TGTGCCACCAGCTTGGCCACAGTGAATTCACCCCTCCACTTT. This sequence joins TRBV15 and TRBJ1-6; the D is unclear. This CDR3 has 14 amino acids. With 5 bases removed from V and 7 bases from J, the gap between germline ends came to 12 bases. Germline V gene lookup returns CDR1 LNHNV and CDR2 YYDKDF (reference sequence). The full variable domain, completed using reference TRBV15 and TRBJ1-6, is DAMVIQNPRYQVTQFGKPVTLSCSQTLNHNVMYWYQQKSSQAPKLLFHYYDKDFNNEADTPDNFQSRRPNTSFCFLDIRSPGLGDTAMYLCATSLATVNSPLHFGNGTRLTVT.

The chain carries TRBV30 and TRBJ1-4; 8 nucleotides agree with TRBD1. The CDR3 loop spans 16 amino acids. CDR1 and CDR2 from the germline V gene are GTSNPN and SVGIG (reference sequence). After removal of 2 bases from V and 8 bases from J, the junction contained 13 bases not matched to a gene. The CDR3 region is CAWSRAGQAIGEKLFF. CDR3 in DNA: TGTGCCTGGAGTCGAGCGGGACAGGCTATCGGGGAAAAACTGTTTTTT.

This chain uses TRBV19 with TRBJ2-3; TRBD2 agrees at 9 bases. The length of the CDR3 is 14 residues. Looked up from germline, CDR1 is LNHDA and CDR2 is SQIVND (reference sequence). Trimming took 7 bases from V and 4 from J; bases not matched to a gene: 6. CDR3 bases: TGTGCCAGTACTAGGGGACTAGCCTCAGATACGCAGTATTTT. Protein: CASTRGLASDTQYF.

The rearrangement joins TRBV5-6 to TRBJ2-5, with 7 nucleotides matching TRBD1. The germline CDR1 and CDR2 sequences are SGHDT and YYEEEE. This CDR3 has 15 amino acids. J was trimmed by 5 bases and V by 4 bases; bases with no gene match: 11. This CDR3 is CASSPAGTAGETQYF. In DNA form, the CDR3 reads TGTGCCAGCAGCCCCGCCGGGACAGCAGGCGAGACCCAGTACTTC.

CDR3: CASSLPTGAYEQYF. For the CDR3, the DNA is TGTGCCAGCAGCTTGCCGACAGGAGCCTACGAGCAGTACTTC. V and J are TRBV5-5 and TRBJ2-7, with D possibly TRBD1 on 6 matching bases. Looked up from germline, CDR1 is SGHKS and CDR2 is YYEKEE (reference sequence). With 1 base removed from V and 2 bases from J, the gap between germline ends came to 10 bases. The length of the CDR3 is 14 residues.

The rearrangement joins TRBV7-8 to TRBJ2-7; TRBD2 agrees at 7 bases. There are 14 residues in the CDR3. The germline gives CDR1 SGHVS, CDR2 FQNEAQ. Trimming removed 1 base from V and 9 bases from J; junction bases left unmatched: 9. The CDR3 DNA is TGTGCCAGCAGCTTAGAGGTGGGAGGGGAGGGGCAGTACTTC. Its protein is CASSLEVGGEGQYF.

This clone was observed a single time. The chain has TRBV27 and TRBJ1-6; D might be TRBD1 (5 bases). The CDR3 has 18 amino acids. V lost 5 bases and J lost 0, with 17 bases in between. Germline V gene sequence: CDR1 MNHEY, CDR2 SMNVEV (reference sequence). The CDR3 sequence is CASSPRLGGDSYNSPLHF. Here the CDR3 DNA reads TGTGCCAGCAGTCCAAGGTTGGGGGGAGACTCCTATAATTCACCCCTCCACTTT.

The V gene is TRBV6-5, the J gene TRBJ2-7, with TRBD1 matching 8 bases. The germline V gene encodes CDR1 MNHEY and CDR2 SVGAGI. Trimming at V came to 6 bases and at J to 6 bases, leaving 7 bases not matched to a gene. CDR3 length: 13 amino acids. CDR3 in amino acids: CASRPRTGSEQYF. In DNA form, the CDR3 reads TGTGCCAGCAGACCCCGGACAGGGAGCGAGCAGTACTTC.

The rearrangement links TRBV29-1 to TRBJ1-1; 8 bases match TRBD1. Germline V lookup: CDR1 SQVTM, CDR2 ANQGSEA. There are 13 residues in the CDR3. V lost 7 bases, J lost 4 bases, and 8 bases stayed unmatched. The CDR3 reads CSASRGQGTEAFF. In DNA form, the CDR3 reads TGCAGCGCTTCCAGGGGGCAAGGCACTGAAGCTTTCTTT. Full variable domain (outside the CDR3, taken from reference TRBV29-1 and TRBJ1-1): SAVISQKPSRDICQRGTSLTIQCQVDSQVTMMFWYRQQPGQSLTLIATANQGSEATYESGFVIDKFPISRPNLTFSTLTVSNMSPEDSSIYLCSASRGQGTEAFFGQGTRLTVV.

The rearrangement uses TRBV4-1 and TRBJ1-1; D perhaps matches TRBD1 (6 bases). Trimming removed 4 bases from V and 0 bases from J, with 9 bases in between. CDR1 and CDR2 (germline): MGHRA, YSYEKL. The CDR3 has 14 residues. The CDR3 reads CASSLGHLNTEAFF. In DNA, the CDR3 is TGCGCCAGCAGCCTGGGACACCTGAACACTGAAGCTTTCTTT.

The rearrangement joins TRBV19 to TRBJ1-3; no firm D call. The CDR3 is made up of 15 amino acids. V lost 3 bases and J lost 0, with 9 bases in between. Looked up from germline, CDR1 is LNHDA and CDR2 is SQIVND (reference sequence). The CDR3 region is CASSMGGGSGNTIYF. CDR3 DNA sequence: TGTGCCAGTAGTATGGGAGGCGGCTCTGGAAACACCATATATTTT.

V is TRBV7-8 and J is TRBJ1-6; 7 bases are shared with TRBD1. Germline assignment: CDR1 SGHVS and CDR2 FQNEAQ. The CDR3 sequence is 16 residues long. Trimming cost V 1 base and J 9 bases; bases outside gene matches: 9. The CDR3 DNA is TGTGCCAGCAGCTTAGAAAGGGGACAGCGTGGTTCACCCCTCCACTTT. Translated: CASSLERGQRGSPLHF.

V is TRBV10-3 and J is TRBJ2-5, with 11 nucleotides matching TRBD1. This CDR3 spans 14 amino acids. The trim removed 6 bases at V and 4 bases at J, leaving 4 bases unmatched. Germline values: CDR1 ENHRY, CDR2 SYGVKD. The CDR3 nucleotides are TGTGCCATCAGAGGACAGGGGGCGGGAGAGACCCAGTACTTC. This encodes CAIRGQGAGETQYF.

The J gene is TRBJ1-3, the V gene TRBV18; a possible D gene is TRBD1 (5 bases). Trimming left V 2 bases short and J 2 bases short, with 10 bases between. The germline V gene encodes CDR1 KGHSH and CDR2 LQKENI. The CDR3 runs 15 residues. The CDR3 DNA follows: TGTGCCAGCTCACCAATGGGGGGGACTGGAAACACCATATATTTT. It encodes CASSPMGGTGNTIYF.

This clone showed up just a few times. This sequence joins TRBV7-3 and TRBJ2-1; D unclear. Between the trimmed V and J ends, which lost 2 bases and 6 bases, there was a span of 8 bases. CDR3 size: 13 residues. The germline CDR1 and CDR2 sequences are SGHTA and FQGTGA. The CDR3 region has the DNA TGTGCCAGCAGCTTATCCCCTAGCAATGAGCAGTTCTTC. The encoded protein is CASSLSPSNEQFF. The full variable domain, its missing parts supplied by reference TRBV7-3 and TRBJ2-1, is GAGVSQTPSNKVTEKGKYVELRCDPISGHTALYWYRQSLGQGPEFLIYFQGTGAADDSGLPNDRFFAVRPEGSVSTLKIQRTERGDSAVYLCASSLSPSNEQFFGPGTRLTVL.